The source of this T cell receptor beta chain is a study of T cells in Graves' hyperthyroidism and ophthalmopathy (dated by TCRdb to about 2019). Background on the whole study: Peripheral blood was collected at initial diagnosis, before any treatment. TCR V-J signatures able to tell the groups apart were searched for in a discovery cohort of 95 or so patients, of whom roughly 42 had Graves' ophthalmopathy and 55 to 65 had stable Graves' hyperthyroidism. Whether ophthalmopathy could be predicted prospectively was tested in an independent validation cohort made up of 18 to 20 hyperthyroidism patients plus 17 patients who later progressed to ophthalmopathy. For training and testing, the roughly 100 patients in the discovery cohort were randomly divided in a 7:3 ratio. Thyroid tissue and blood T-cell repertoires from roughly 6 Graves' hyperthyroidism patients were also compared in the study. After blood sampling, hyperthyroidism patients were treated with methimazole at a starting dose of 30 mg daily, and ophthalmopathy patients were treated with high-dose intravenous methylprednisolone. According to the paper, TCR Vbeta CDR3 sequencing was carried out on roughly 130 peripheral blood samples, which came from 40 to 45 ophthalmopathy, about 75 hyperthyroidism and roughly 17 progressor patients.

Moderately to severely active disease, a Clinical Activity Score of at least 3, a NOSPECS grade of at least 4, and a duration under 3 months were present in ophthalmopathy patients. Patients with uncontrolled infections, other autoimmune diseases, pregnancy or lactation were excluded. Clinical symptoms, serum thyroxine and TRAb, thyroid ultrasound, and orbital computed tomography formed the basis for the diagnoses. PBMCs were isolated from about 9.2 ml of fresh peripheral blood by Ficoll-Paque density gradient centrifugation. Trizol reagent was used to extract total RNA, and RNA quality was then checked on an Agilent 2100 Bioanalyzer. Broader findings and caveats from the paper: No statistical method was used to fix the sample size in advance, and group allocation was not hidden from the investigators. In cross-validation, a model built on a 13 V-J signature told ophthalmopathy apart from stable hyperthyroidism with just under 90% sensitivity and approximately 81% specificity, and in testing the same model reached 80%/75%. During validation, the model predicted progression to ophthalmopathy a median of approximately six months ahead of onset, with roughly 65% sensitivity and 72.22% specificity. Blood samples also contained most of the expanded thyroid clonotypes (frequency above 0.001), which suggests that blood repertoires may reflect thyroid immune responses.

The CDR3 spans 15 residues, from the cysteine through the phenylalanine. Only the CDR3 portion is preserved as DNA: 45 bases, with reading frame beginning at the first base. Trimming removed 0 bases from V and 0 bases from J, leaving 10 bases between the germline ends. According to the germline V gene, CDR1 reads SGHRS and CDR2 reads YFSETQ. Amplification of TCR beta CDR3 regions was carried out from RNA transcripts. The first round of RT-PCR for the TCR CDR3 was performed with the HTBI primer set and the Qiagen OneStep RT-PCR kit. Libraries were constructed in a second round of multiplex PCR, after which size selection and purification were carried out. The libraries were sequenced on an Illumina HiSeq2000 using paired-end 100 bp reads. Turning to the authors' computational methods: SOAPnuke was used to process the raw data, throwing out any read that contained adapters or uncalled bases, had a mean Phred below 15, or lacked an exact constant-primer or identifier match. COPE v1.2.5 was used to merge the high-quality paired reads, and each unique nucleotide sequence was defined as a clonotype. MiTCR v1.1 was used to align clonotypes to the IMGT TRBV, TRBD and TRBJ reference segments. The analysis was restricted to V-J combinations with a frequency above 0.0001, which together covered about 99% of the repertoires. The TCS score was defined as F50 (clonal expansion) divided by E x V (chaos), with BLOSUM62-based TCRdist calculated between CDR3 peptides within each V-J. Welch's t-statistics and random forest reduced 450 to 600 V-J features to roughly 13, which were used in a naive Bayes classifier (R e1071). TCRdb took the public reads, trimmed them with fastp at Q25, ran MiXCR for clone calling and kept in-frame beta chains. Rows merge per CDR3 protein into single entries with the most common DNA and genes. The V and J calls and clone size are TCRdb's, not the authors'. The sample table shows more than 450,000 distinct CDR3 sequences, and around 20% are seen once. About 45% of the sample is held by the ten biggest clonotypes.

This clonotype was observed a handful of times. It has no known antigen specificity. No base-level quality is on record; no much larger clone is a single base apart. This TCR came from a man in his forties with Graves' ophthalmopathy. Specimen: blood. The chain is made from TRBV5-1 and TRBJ2-7; 5 matching bases give a weak D call of TRBD2. The CDR3 reads CASSLDQRFSYEQYF. The bases read TGCGCCAGCAGCTTGGATCAGCGGTTCTCCTACGAGCAGTACTTC.